This T cell receptor (beta chain) appears in the sequencing data of a study of blood T cells in healthy people across ages. Turning to the study itself: The template switching approach captured approximately one barcoded beta molecule for every two T cells.

The study, taken as a whole, reports: The donors' CMV status was not determined, possibly confounding changes in expanded clonotypes.

With a J-beta primer mix and a sample-barcoded 5' primer, a second PCR ran about 6 to 11 cycles. A template-switch adaptor containing 12 random nucleotides labeled each cDNA molecule. TCRdb re-analysed the 5' RACE reads in MiXCR, keeping a single row per CDR3 protein. The sample records over 600,000 distinct CDR3 sequences, about half being singletons. Each sample had at least 6 million PBMCs isolated. Details on this clonotype: The antigen is unknown. A much larger clonotype is one base distant, so this may be a read error.

The receptor was isolated from a man older than 75 in good health. Sequences were obtained from blood.

CDR3: CATSGESGRPWETQYF. The CDR3 DNA sequence: TGTGCCACCAGCGGAGAAAGCGGGAGGCCTTGGGAGACCCAGTACTTC. V is TRBV15 and J is TRBJ2-7, with 9 nucleotides matching TRBD2. The DNA end is a closer match to TRBJ2-5, so the J assignment may be wrong. This CDR3 is built from 16 residues. The germline gives CDR1 LNHNV, CDR2 YYDKDF (reference sequence).